The clone carrying this TCR beta chain was counted only a few times. Its antigen remains unknown. 5'RACE template switching produced TCR cDNA carrying a universal primer site and UMIs. TCRdb re-derived calls from the 5' RACE reads in MiXCR, one entry per CDR3 protein. The data contain around 590,000 distinct CDR3 sequences, 12% of them singletons. The data were obtained in a study of T cells after yellow fever vaccination. About the study: Preparation of the low-cell-number fractions used SMART-Seq v4 Ultra Low Input. Overall study findings and caveats: Post-booster reappearance was seen for most primary-vaccination clones (about 95% CD4, about 90% CD8).

This CDR3 spans 14 amino acids. Germline V gives CDR1 SGDLS, CDR2 YYNGEE. Trimming removed 4 bases from V and 3 bases from J, with 13 bases in between. Source: PBMCs, taken on the day of the yellow fever booster vaccination. The chain employs TRBV9 and TRBJ1-2; perhaps TRBD1 as D (5 bases). The clonotype comes from a man aged 30 to 39 who received the YFV17D yellow fever vaccine. CDR3 DNA sequence: TGTGCCAGCAGCTCGAGAGGGGTAGACTATGGCTACACCTTC. It codes for CASSSRGVDYGYTF.